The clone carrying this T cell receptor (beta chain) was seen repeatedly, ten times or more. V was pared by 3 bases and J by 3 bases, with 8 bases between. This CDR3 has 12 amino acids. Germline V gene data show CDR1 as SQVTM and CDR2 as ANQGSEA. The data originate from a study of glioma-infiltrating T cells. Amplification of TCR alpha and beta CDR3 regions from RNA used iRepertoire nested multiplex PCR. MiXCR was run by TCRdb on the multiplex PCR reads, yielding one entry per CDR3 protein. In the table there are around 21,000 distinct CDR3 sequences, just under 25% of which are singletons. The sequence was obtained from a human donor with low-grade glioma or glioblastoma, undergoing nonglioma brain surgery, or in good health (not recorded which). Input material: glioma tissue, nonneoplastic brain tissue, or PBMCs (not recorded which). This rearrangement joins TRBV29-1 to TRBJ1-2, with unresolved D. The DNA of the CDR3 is TGCAGCGTTGATGAGGGTGACTATGGCTACACCTTC. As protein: CSVDEGDYGYTF.